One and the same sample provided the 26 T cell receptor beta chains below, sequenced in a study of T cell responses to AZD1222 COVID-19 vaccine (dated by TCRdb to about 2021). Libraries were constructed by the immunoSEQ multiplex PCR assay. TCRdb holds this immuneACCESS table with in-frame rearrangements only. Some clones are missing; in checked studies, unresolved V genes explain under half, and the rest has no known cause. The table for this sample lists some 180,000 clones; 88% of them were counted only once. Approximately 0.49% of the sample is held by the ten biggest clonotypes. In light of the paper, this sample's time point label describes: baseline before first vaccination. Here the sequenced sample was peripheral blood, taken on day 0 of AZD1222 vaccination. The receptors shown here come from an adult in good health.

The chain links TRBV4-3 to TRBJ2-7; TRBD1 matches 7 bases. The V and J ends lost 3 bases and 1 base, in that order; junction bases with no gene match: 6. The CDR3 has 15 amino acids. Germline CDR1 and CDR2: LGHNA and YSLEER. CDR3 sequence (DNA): TGCGCCAGCAGCCAGGGGACAGCCAGTTCCTACGAGCAGTACTTC. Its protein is CASSQGTASSYEQYF.

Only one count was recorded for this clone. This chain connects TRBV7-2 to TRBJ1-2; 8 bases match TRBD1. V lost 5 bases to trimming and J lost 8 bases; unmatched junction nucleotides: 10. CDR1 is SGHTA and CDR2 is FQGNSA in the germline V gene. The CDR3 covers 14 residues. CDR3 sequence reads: CASSPWTGKVGYTF. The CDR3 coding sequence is TGTGCCAGCAGCCCCTGGACAGGGAAGGTGGGCTACACCTTC.

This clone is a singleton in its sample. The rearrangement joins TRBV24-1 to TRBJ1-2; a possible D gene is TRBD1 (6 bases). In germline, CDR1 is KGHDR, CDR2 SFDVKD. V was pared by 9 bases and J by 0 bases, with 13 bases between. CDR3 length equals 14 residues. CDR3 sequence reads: CATQDSSPNYGYTF. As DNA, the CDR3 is TGTGCCACCCAGGACAGCTCTCCTAACTATGGCTACACCTTC.

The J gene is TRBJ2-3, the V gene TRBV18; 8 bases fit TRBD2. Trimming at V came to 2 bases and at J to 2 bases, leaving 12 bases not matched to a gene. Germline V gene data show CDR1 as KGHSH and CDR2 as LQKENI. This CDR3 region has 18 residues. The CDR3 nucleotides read TGTGCCAGCTCACCAATCGAAACTAGCGGATTCTCCACAGATACGCAGTATTTT. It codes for CASSPIETSGFSTDTQYF.

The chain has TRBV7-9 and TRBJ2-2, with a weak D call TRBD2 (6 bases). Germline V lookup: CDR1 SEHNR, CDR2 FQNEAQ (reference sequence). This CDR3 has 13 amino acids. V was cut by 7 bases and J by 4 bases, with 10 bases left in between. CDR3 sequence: CASMEGSTGELFF. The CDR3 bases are TGTGCCAGCATGGAGGGGTCCACCGGGGAGCTGTTTTTT.

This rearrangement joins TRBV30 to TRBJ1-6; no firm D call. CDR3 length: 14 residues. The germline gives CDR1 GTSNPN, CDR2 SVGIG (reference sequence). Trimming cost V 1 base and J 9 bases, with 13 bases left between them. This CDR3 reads CAWSGAKRSSPLHF. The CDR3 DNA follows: TGTGCCTGGAGTGGGGCCAAACGTAGTTCACCCCTCCACTTT.

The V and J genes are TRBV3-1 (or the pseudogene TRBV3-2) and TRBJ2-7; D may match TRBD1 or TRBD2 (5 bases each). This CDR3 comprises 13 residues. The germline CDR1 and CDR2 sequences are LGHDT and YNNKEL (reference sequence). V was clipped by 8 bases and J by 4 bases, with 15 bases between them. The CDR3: CASDRGRDYEQYF. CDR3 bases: TGTGCCAGCGACCGGGGCCGCGATTACGAGCAGTACTTC.

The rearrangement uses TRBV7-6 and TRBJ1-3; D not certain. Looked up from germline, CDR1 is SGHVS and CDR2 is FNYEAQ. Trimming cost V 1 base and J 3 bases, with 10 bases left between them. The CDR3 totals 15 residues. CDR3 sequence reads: CASSLGREGGNTIYF. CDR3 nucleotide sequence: TGTGCCAGCAGCTTAGGGAGGGAAGGTGGAAACACCATATATTTT. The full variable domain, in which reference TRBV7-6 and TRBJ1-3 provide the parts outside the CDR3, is GAGVSQSPRYKVTKRGQDVALRCDPISGHVSLYWYRQALGQGPEFLTYFNYEAQQDKSGLPNDRFSAERPEGSISTLTIQRTEQRDSAMYRCASSLGREGGNTIYFGEGSWLTVV.

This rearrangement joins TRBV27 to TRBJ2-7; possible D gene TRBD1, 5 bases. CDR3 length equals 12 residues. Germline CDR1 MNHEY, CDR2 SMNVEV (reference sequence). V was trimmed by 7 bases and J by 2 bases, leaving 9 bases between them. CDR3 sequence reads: CASKGLAYEQYF. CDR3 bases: TGTGCCAGCAAGGGGCTGGCCTACGAGCAGTACTTC.

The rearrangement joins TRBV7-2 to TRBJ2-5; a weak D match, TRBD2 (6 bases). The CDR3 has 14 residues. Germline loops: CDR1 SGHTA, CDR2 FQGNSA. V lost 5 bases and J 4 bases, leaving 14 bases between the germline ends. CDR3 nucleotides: TGTGCCAGCAGCCGGGGACTGACGGTAGAGACCCAGTACTTC. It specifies CASSRGLTVETQYF.

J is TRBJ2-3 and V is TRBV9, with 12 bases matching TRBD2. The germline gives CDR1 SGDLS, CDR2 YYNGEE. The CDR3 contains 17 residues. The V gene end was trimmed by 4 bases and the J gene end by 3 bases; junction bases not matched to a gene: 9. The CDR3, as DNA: TGTGCCAGCAGCCGTAAGACTAGCGGGGGCGGAACAGATACGCAGTATTTT. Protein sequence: CASSRKTSGGGTDTQYF.

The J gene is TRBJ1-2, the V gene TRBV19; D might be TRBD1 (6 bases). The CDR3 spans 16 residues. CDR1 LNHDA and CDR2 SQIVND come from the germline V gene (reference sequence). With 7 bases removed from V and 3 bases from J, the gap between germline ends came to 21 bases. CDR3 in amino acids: CASKLDGGDRYYGYTF. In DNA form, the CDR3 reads TGTGCCAGTAAATTGGATGGGGGCGATAGGTACTATGGCTACACCTTC.

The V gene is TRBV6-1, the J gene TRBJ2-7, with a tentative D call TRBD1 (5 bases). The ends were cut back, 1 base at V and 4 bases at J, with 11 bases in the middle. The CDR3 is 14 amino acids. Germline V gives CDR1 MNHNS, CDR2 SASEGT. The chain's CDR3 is CASSEVGRAYEQYF. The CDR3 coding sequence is TGTGCCAGCAGTGAAGTTGGCAGGGCTTACGAGCAGTACTTC.

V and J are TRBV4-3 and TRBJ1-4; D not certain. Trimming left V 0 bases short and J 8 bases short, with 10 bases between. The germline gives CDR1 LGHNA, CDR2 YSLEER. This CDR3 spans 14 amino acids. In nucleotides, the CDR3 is TGCGCCAGCAGCCAAGATTCGGGTCAGGAAAAACTGTTTTTT. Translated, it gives CASSQDSGQEKLFF.

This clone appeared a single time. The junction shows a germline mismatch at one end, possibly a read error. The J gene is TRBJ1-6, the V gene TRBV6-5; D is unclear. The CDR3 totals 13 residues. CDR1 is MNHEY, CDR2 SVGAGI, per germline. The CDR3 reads CASSDSLGSPLHF. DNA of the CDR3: TGTGCCAGCAGTGACTCTTTAGGGTCACCCCTCCACTTT.

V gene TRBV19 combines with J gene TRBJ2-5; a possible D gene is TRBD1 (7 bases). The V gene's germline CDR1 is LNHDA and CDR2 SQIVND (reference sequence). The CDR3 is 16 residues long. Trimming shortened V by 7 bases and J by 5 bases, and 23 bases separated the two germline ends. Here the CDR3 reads CASTQGGQGFRETQYF. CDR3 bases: TGTGCCAGTACCCAGGGGGGTCAGGGGTTTCGGGAGACCCAGTACTTC.

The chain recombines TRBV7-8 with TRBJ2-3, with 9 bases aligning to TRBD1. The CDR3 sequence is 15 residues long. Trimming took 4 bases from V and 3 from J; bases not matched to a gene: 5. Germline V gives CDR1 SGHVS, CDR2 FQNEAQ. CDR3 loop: CASSSGQGRTDTQYF. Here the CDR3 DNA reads TGTGCCAGCAGCTCGGGACAGGGTAGAACAGATACGCAGTATTTT.

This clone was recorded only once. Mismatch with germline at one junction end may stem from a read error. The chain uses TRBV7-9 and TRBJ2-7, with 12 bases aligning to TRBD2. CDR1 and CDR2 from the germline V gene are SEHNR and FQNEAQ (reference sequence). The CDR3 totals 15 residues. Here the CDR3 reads CASSSSGRASHEQYF. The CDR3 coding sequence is TGTGCCAGCAGCTCTAGCGGGAGGGCCTCCCACGAGCAGTACTTC.

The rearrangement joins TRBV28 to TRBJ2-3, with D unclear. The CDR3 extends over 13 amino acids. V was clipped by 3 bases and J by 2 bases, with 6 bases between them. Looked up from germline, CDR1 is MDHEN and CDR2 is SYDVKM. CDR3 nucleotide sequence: TGTGCCAGCAGTTTGAGACTCACAGATACGCAGTATTTT. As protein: CASSLRLTDTQYF.

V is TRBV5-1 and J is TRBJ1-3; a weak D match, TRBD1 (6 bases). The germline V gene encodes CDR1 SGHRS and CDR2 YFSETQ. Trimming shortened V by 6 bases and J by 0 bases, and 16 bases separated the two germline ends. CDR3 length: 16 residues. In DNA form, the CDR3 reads TGCGCCAGCAACCTGCTGGGACACACCTCTGGAAACACCATATATTTT. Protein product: CASNLLGHTSGNTIYF.

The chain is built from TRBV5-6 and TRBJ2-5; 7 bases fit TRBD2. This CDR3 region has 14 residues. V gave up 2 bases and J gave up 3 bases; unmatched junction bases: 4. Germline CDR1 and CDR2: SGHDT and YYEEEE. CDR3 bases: TGTGCCAGCAGCTTTAGGGGACTAAAAGAGACCCAGTACTTC. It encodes CASSFRGLKETQYF.

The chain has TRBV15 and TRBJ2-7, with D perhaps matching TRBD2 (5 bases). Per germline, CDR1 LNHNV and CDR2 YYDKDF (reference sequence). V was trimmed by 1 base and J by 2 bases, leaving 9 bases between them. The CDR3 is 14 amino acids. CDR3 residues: CATSRGPGTYEQYF. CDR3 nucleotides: TGTGCCACCAGCAGAGGACCCGGGACCTACGAGCAGTACTTC.

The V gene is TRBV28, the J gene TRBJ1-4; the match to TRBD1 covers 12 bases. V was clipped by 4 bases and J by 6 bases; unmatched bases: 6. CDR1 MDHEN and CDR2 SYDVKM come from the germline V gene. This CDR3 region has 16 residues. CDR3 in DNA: TGTGCCAGCAGTTCACCCGGGACAGGGGGCGATGAAAAACTGTTTTTT. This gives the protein CASSSPGTGGDEKLFF.

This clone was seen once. CDR3 in amino acids: CSVELVASQETQYF. CDR3 coding DNA: TGCAGCGTTGAGTTGGTAGCGTCTCAAGAGACCCAGTACTTC. This sequence joins TRBV29-1 and TRBJ2-5; D is possibly TRBD2 (5 bases). The length of the CDR3 is 14 residues. V was clipped by 3 bases and J by 2 bases, with 13 bases between them. From germline, CDR1 is SQVTM and CDR2 ANQGSEA.

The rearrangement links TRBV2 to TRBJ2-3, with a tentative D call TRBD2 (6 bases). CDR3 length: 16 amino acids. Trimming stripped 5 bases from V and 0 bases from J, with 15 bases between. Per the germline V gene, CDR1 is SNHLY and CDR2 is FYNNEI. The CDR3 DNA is TGTGCCAGCAGTCCAAGGGTTGGGGGGAGCACAGATACGCAGTATTTT. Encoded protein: CASSPRVGGSTDTQYF. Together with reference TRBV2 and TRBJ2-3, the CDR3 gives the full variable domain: EPEVTQTPSHQVTQMGQEVILRCVPISNHLYFYWYRQILGQKVEFLVSFYNNEISEKSEIFDDQFSVERPDGSNFTLKIRSTKLEDSAMYFCASSPRVGGSTDTQYFGPGTRLTVL.

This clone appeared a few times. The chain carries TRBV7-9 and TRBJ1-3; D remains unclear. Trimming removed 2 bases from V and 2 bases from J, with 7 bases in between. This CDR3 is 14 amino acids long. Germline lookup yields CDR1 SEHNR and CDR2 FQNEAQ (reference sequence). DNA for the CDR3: TGTGCCAGCAGCTTACGTAGGGCTGGAAACACCATATATTTT. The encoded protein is CASSLRRAGNTIYF. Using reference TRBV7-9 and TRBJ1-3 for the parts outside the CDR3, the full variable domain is DTGVSQNPRHKITKRGQNVTFRCDPISEHNRLYWYRQTLGQGPEFLTYFQNEAQLEKSRLLSDRFSAERPKGSFSTLEIQRTEQGDSAMYLCASSLRRAGNTIYFGEGSWLTVV.